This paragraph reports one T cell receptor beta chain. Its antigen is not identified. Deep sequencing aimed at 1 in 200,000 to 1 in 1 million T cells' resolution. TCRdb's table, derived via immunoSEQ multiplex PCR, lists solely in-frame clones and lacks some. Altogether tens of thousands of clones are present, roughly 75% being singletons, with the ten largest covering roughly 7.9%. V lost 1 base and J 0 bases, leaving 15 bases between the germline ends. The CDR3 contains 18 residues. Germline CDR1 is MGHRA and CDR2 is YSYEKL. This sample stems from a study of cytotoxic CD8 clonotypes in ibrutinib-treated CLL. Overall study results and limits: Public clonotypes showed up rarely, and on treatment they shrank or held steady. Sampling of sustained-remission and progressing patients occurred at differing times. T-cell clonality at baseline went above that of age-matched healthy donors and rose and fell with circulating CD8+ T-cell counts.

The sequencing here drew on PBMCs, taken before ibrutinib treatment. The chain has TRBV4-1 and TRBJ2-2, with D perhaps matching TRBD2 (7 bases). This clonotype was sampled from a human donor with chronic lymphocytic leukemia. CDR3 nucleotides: TGCGCCAGCAGCCAAGCCCGCGGGGGCCTAGCGAACACCGGGGAGCTGTTTTTT. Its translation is CASSQARGGLANTGELFF.